This TCR beta chain originates from a study of human T cells and chemical hapten exposure. Study at large: The cohort included alopecia areata under or over 50% scalp, totalis and universalis.

Many counts were recorded for this clonotype. This sample's time point: patch test 2, 6 weeks after DPC sensitization. This sample's treatment: therapeutic diphenylcyclopropenone sensitization with weekly scalp DPC. Unfractionated whole blood was the source from which total RNA was extracted. The V and J ends lost 4 bases and 6 bases respectively, with 6 bases between them. Germline-derived CDR1 and CDR2 are SNHLY and FYNNEI. The CDR3 extends over 11 amino acids. The library put unique molecular identifiers onto individual cDNA molecules. TCRdb itself ran the RACE reads through MiXCR, one entry per CDR3 protein. This sample has under 90,000 distinct CDR3 sequences; around 7.9% occur once, and the top ten carry about 3.5%.

The chain combines TRBV2 with TRBJ1-1; no reliable D call. This receptor was obtained from a woman aged 50 to 65 with alopecia areata. Some clones in this sample may be carry-over from other donors' samples. This sample comprised whole blood, obtained in connection with sensitization to the hapten diphenylcyclopropenone (DPC). The CDR3 DNA is TGTGCCAGCAGTGTGGGCGCTGAAGCTTTCTTT. Its translation is CASSVGAEAFF.